Ten or more counts support the clone carrying this T cell receptor beta chain. Its antigen is not known. These data come from a study of T-cell reconstitution after alpha-beta-depleted transplantation in children. Preparation of the TCRbeta library involved a method that used unique molecular identifiers. Each CDR3 protein gets one entry after TCRdb re-called the PCR reads with MiXCR. Among 130,000 to 150,000 distinct CDR3 sequences listed, more than 8% were seen once. The study, taken as a whole, reports: Approximately two months post-transplant, alpha-beta T cells reportedly originated from several hundred expanded graft clones. Surviving recipient cells, namely T cells and thymic progenitors, were the source of high day-60 TCRbeta diversity in some patients. A year post-transplant, T-cell counts and diversity derived mostly from newly produced T cells.

Trimming shortened V by 6 bases and J by 4 bases, and 21 bases separated the two germline ends. The length of the CDR3 is 15 residues. Germline assignment: CDR1 DFQATT and CDR2 SNEGSKA (reference sequence). This chain uses TRBV20-1 with TRBJ2-5, with D possibly being TRBD2 (7 bases). The sequence was obtained from a female patient aged 2-9 years who had a stem cell transplant for congenital amegakaryocytic thrombocytopenia, so the T cells may come from the graft donor. The sample in question was PBMCs, mostly from graft donor cells, obtained 180 days after TCRalphabeta/CD19-depleted stem cell transplant. CDR3: CSAGVGGGGVETQYF. In nucleotides, the CDR3 is TGCAGTGCGGGGGTAGGCGGCGGGGGCGTAGAGACCCAGTACTTC.